A selection of T cell receptor beta chains follows, all from one sample in a study of T cell repertoires in cytomegalovirus infection. TCRdb called the reads again in MiXCR, with one record for every CDR3 protein. The table shows 800,000 to 950,000 distinct CDR3 sequences, with 30% to 35% occurring only once. These receptors have no known antigen. Specimen: cultured CD8+ T cells from PBMCs, collected from culture after CMV antigen stimulation. Source of these receptors: a human donor in good health (CMV status not recorded). Some clones in this sample may be carry-over from other donors' samples. CDR3s include the opening cysteine and the closing phenylalanine or tryptophan. A D gene is named only where the DNA matches it firmly. Where a row states a size, it is once, few, many or the class of an expanded clone; other rows omit it.

>TRBV18|TRBJ2-1|.|.
CASSPTLGRGAFGGNEQFF
TGTGCCAGCTCACCAACCTTGGGACGGGGGGCATTCGGAGGCAATGAGCAGTTCTTC
>TRBV4-3|TRBJ2-1|.|.
CASSQDLSGRISYNEQFF
TGCGCCAGCAGCCAAGATCTATCGGGGAGGATCTCCTACAATGAGCAGTTCTTC
>TRBV7-9|TRBJ1-6|few|TRBD1
CASSPRTGGRKDSPLHF
TGTGCCAGCAGCCCCCGGACAGGGGGAAGGAAGGATTCACCCCTCCACTTT
>TRBV4-1|TRBJ2-1|.|TRBD1
CASSQVAGGPNNEQFF
TGCGCCAGCAGCCAAGTGGCAGGGGGACCTAACAATGAGCAGTTCTTC
>TRBV6-5|TRBJ2-5|.|TRBD1
CASSYSWDREIETQYF
TGTGCCAGCAGTTACTCCTGGGACAGGGAAATTGAGACCCAGTACTTC
>TRBV12-3/TRBV12-4|TRBJ1-5|.|TRBD1
CASSLAPGTGLYPHF
TGTGCCAGCAGTTTAGCGCCGGGGACAGGTTTGTATCCGCATTTT
>TRBV7-2|TRBJ2-1|few|TRBD2
CASSLEFTSGNEQFF
TGTGCCAGCAGCTTAGAGTTTACTAGCGGAAATGAGCAGTTCTTC
>TRBV27|TRBJ1-2|.|TRBD1
CASSLGGTGGEDGYTF
TGTGCCAGCAGTTTAGGGGGGACAGGGGGAGAGGATGGCTACACCTTC
>TRBV19|TRBJ2-4|.|TRBD1
CASSPPNRGRAKNIQYF
TGTGCCAGTAGTCCCCCGAACAGGGGGCGCGCCAAAAACATTCAGTACTTC
>TRBV7-3|TRBJ2-1|many|.
CASSLKSPLGSYNEQFF
TGTGCCAGCAGCTTAAAATCCCCGCTAGGATCCTACAATGAGCAGTTCTTC
>TRBV7-8|TRBJ2-2|.|.
CASIKGGDGGELFF
TGTGCCAGCATCAAGGGGGGGGACGGCGGGGAGCTGTTTTTT
>TRBV6-6|TRBJ1-1|.|TRBD1
CASSRNGQGGTEAFF
TGTGCCAGCAGTCGGAACGGACAGGGAGGGACTGAAGCTTTCTTT
>TRBV19|TRBJ1-6|.|.
CASSMGTSNSPLHF
TGTGCCAGTAGTATGGGGACGTCGAATTCACCCCTCCACTTT
>TRBV12-3/TRBV12-4|TRBJ2-5|.|.
CASSHGPNQETQYF
TGTGCCAGCAGTCACGGACCAAACCAAGAGACCCAGTACTTC
>TRBV19|TRBJ2-1|few|TRBD2
CASIRTSGASYNEQFF
TGTGCCAGTATAAGAACTAGCGGGGCAAGCTACAATGAGCAGTTCTTC
>TRBV6-8|TRBJ1-1|once|TRBD1
CASRQGAKAEAFF
TGTGCCAGCAGGCAGGGGGCGAAGGCTGAAGCTTTCTTT
>TRBV11-1|TRBJ2-1|.|.
CASSLWGTSYNEQFF
TGTGCCAGCAGCTTATGGGGGACCTCCTACAATGAGCAGTTCTTC
>TRBV7-2|TRBJ1-2|.|.
CASSVEANYGYTF
TGTGCCAGCAGCGTAGAAGCTAACTATGGCTACACCTTC
>TRBV6-1|TRBJ2-3|.|.
CASSEVWGTDTQYF
TGTGCCAGCAGTGAAGTCTGGGGCACAGATACGCAGTATTTT
>TRBV27|TRBJ1-2|.|TRBD1
CASRTGVQLGGYTF
TGTGCCAGTAGGACAGGGGTCCAGCTCGGTGGCTACACCTTC
>TRBV2|TRBJ2-1|.|TRBD2
CASSVLHRGGINEQFF
TGTGCCAGCAGTGTCCTGCATAGGGGAGGGATCAATGAGCAGTTCTTC
>TRBV7-2|TRBJ2-1|many|TRBD1
CASSSPTDREPYNEQFF
TGTGCCAGCAGCTCCCCCACCGACAGGGAACCCTACAATGAGCAGTTCTTC
>TRBV20-1|TRBJ2-7|.|TRBD2
CSARDPAGARYNEQYF
TGCAGTGCTAGAGATCCAGCGGGGGCCCGCTACAATGAGCAGTACTTC
>TRBV5-6|TRBJ2-3|many|.
CASSMGRPRDTQYF
TGTGCCAGCAGCATGGGAAGACCGCGGGATACGCAGTATTTT
>TRBV5-6|TRBJ2-3|few|.
CASSRGVGTDTQYF
TGTGCCAGCAGCCGCGGGGTTGGCACAGATACGCAGTATTTT
>TRBV6-1|TRBJ2-5|few|.
CASSGFSELAHLQETQYF
TGTGCCAGCAGTGGGTTCTCCGAATTAGCTCATTTGCAAGAGACCCAGTACTTC
>TRBV7-9|TRBJ2-6|.|TRBD1
CASSPALGQGNSGANVLTF
TGTGCCAGCAGCCCCGCCTTGGGACAGGGAAACTCTGGGGCCAACGTCCTGACTTTC